This T cell receptor beta chain was found in a study of T cells in Graves' hyperthyroidism and ophthalmopathy. Background on the study: The initial diagnosis was the point when peripheral blood was collected, ahead of any treatment. Findings and caveats of the study: Within blood appeared most thyroid clonotypes that had expanded above 0.001.

To note about this clonotype: What it binds is unknown.

This CDR3 has 14 amino acids. V lost 7 bases and J lost 5, with 15 bases in between. The germline CDR1 and CDR2 sequences are LNHDA and SQIVND (reference sequence). Amplification yielded TCR beta CDR3 regions, with RNA transcripts as the source. First-round RT-PCR targeting the TCR CDR3 was performed with the HTBI primer set. One entry per CDR3 protein results from TCRdb running MiXCR on the multiplex PCR reads. The table has some 500,000 distinct CDR3 sequences, about an eighth seen once; the top ten hold about 17%. Hyperthyroidism was newly diagnosed in patients aged 18 to 65 (duration under 2 months). A patient was excluded if there was uncontrolled infection, other autoimmune disease, pregnancy or lactation.

The clonotype comes from a woman aged 18-30 years with Graves' hyperthyroidism. The chain employs TRBV19 and TRBJ2-1; possibly TRBD1 or TRBD2 for D (5 bases each). Sequenced: blood. The CDR3 bases are TGTGCCAGTAACGGGGCCGAGAGTAACAATGAGCAGTTCTTC. Its protein is CASNGAESNNEQFF. Combining the CDR3 with reference TRBV19 and TRBJ2-1 gives the whole variable domain DGGITQSPKYLFRKEGQNVTLSCEQNLNHDAMYWYRQDPGQGLRLIYYSQIVNDFQKGDIAEGYSVSREKKESFPLTVTSAQKNPTAFYLCASNGAESNNEQFFGPGTRLTVL.